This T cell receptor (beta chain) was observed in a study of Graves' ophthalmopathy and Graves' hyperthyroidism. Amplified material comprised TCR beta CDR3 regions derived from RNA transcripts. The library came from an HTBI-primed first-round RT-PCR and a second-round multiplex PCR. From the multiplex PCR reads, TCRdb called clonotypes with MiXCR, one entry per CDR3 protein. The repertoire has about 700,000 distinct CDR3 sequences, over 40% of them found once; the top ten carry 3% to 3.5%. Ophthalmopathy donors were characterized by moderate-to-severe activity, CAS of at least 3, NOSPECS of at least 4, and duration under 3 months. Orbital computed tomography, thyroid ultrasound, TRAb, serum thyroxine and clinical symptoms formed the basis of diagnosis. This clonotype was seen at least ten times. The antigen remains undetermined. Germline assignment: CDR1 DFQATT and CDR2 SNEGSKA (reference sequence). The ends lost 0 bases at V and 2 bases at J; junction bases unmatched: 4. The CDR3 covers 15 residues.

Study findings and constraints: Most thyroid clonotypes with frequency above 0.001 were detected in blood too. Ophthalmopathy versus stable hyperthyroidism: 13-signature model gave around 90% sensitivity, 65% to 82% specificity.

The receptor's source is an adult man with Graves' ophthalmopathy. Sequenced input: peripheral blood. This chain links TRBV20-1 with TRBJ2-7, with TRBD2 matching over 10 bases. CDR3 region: CSARDLGLAAYEQYF. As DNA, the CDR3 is TGCAGTGCTAGAGATCTTGGACTAGCGGCCTACGAGCAGTACTTC.